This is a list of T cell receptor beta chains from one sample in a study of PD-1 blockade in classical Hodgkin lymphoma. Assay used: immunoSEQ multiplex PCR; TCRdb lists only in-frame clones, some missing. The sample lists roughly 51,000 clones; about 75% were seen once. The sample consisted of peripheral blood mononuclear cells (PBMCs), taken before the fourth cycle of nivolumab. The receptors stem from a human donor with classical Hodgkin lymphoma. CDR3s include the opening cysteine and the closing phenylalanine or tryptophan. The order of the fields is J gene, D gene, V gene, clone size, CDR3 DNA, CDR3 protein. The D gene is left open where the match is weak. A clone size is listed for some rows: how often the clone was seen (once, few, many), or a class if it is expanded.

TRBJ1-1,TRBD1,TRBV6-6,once,TGTGCCAGCAGTCCACAGGGGGCGGGTGAAGCTTTCTTT,CASSPQGAGEAFF
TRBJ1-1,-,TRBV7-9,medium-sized,TGTGCCAGCAGCTTAAGAACTGAAGCTTTCTTT,CASSLRTEAFF
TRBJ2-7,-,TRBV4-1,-,TGCGCCAGCAGCCCCGAGGGATTGAGGGACGAGCAGTACTTC,CASSPEGLRDEQYF
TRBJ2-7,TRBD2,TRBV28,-,TGTGCCAGCAGCCCTCTCGGGGGGGCTTCCCTACTGGAGCAGTACTTC,CASSPLGGASLLEQYF
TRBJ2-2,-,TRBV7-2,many,TGTGCCAGCAGCTTAGGACTAAACACCGGGGAGCTGTTTTTT,CASSLGLNTGELFF
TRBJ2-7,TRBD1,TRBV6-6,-,TGTGCCAGCACAAGACAGGGGAGCTCCTACGAGCAGTACTTC,CASTRQGSSYEQYF
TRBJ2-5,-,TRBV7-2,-,TGTGCCAGCAGCTTTATAATGGGCAGGGAAGAGACCCAGTACTTC,CASSFIMGREETQYF
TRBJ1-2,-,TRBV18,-,TGTGCCAGCTCCCACCCCGGGGCTGCCTATGGCTACACCTTC,CASSHPGAAYGYTF
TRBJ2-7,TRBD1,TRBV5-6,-,TGTGCCAGCAGCTTAGACAGGGGGAGGTACGAGCAGTACTTC,CASSLDRGRYEQYF
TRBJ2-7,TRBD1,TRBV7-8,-,TGTGCCAGCAGCCTCCGGGACAGGGTGAGCGAGCAGTACTTC,CASSLRDRVSEQYF
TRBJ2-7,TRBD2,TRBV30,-,TGTGCCCATTCGGGCGGGAGTTACGAGCAGTACTTC,CAHSGGSYEQYF
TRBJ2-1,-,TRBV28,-,TGTGCCAGCAGGCTTTTCAGGGGTGAGCAGTTCTTC,CASRLFRGEQFF
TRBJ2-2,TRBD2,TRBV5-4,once,TGTGCCAGCAGCTTGGAGTTGCGGGGGGACACCGGGGAGCTGTTTTTT,CASSLELRGDTGELFF
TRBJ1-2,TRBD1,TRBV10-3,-,TGTGCCATCAGTGCAGCCGGGACAGGGGATGGCTACACCTTC,CAISAAGTGDGYTF
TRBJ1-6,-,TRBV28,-,TGTGCCAGCAGTTTTCAGGGAAGGGGAGATTCACCCCTCCACTTT,CASSFQGRGDSPLHF
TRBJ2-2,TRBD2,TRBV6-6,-,TGTGCCAGCAGATTTACCGGGGGGACCGGGGAGCTGTTTTTT,CASRFTGGTGELFF
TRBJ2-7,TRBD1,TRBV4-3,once,TGCGCCAGCAGCCAAGATACGACAGGGCCCGAGCAGTACTTC,CASSQDTTGPEQYF
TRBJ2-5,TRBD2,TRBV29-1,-,TGCAGCGTTGAGGGAAACGGACTAGCGGGAGGTTGGAAGACCCAGTACTTC,CSVEGNGLAGGWKTQYF
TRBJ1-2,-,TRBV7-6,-,TGTGCCAGCAGCTTAGCGCGTGCAACCGATTCGGGGGGCTACACCTTC,CASSLARATDSGGYTF
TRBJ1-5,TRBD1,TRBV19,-,TGTGCCAGTATTCGGACAGGAGGGAATCAGCCCCAGCATTTT,CASIRTGGNQPQHF
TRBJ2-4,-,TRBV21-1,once,TGTGCCAGCCACGAAGAGGGACAGGTGGCCAAAAACATTCAGTACTTC,CASHEEGQVAKNIQYF
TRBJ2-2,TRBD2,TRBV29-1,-,TGCAGCGTTCCGGGACTATCCCACCGGGAGCTGTTTTTT,CSVPGLSHRELFF
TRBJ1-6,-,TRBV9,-,TGTGCCAGCAGCGTGCAGGTTAATTCACCCCTCCACTTT,CASSVQVNSPLHF
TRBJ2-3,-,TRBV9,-,TGTGCCAGCAGCTCGGCGGATACGCAGTATTTT,CASSSADTQYF
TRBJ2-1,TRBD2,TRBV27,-,TGTGCCAGCAGGAGACTAGCGGGAGCTTATGAGCAGTTCTTC,CASRRLAGAYEQFF
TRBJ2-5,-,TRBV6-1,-,TGTGCCAGCAGTGAAGATTCCTACCAAGAGACCCAGTACTTC,CASSEDSYQETQYF
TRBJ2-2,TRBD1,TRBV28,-,TGTGCCAGCAGCCCGGGGACAGGGGACCCGAACACCGGGGAGCTGTTTTTT,CASSPGTGDPNTGELFF
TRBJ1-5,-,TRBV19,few,TGTGCCAGTACCAAAGCGGGACCACGGCCCCAGCATTTT,CASTKAGPRPQHF
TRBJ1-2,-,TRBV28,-,TGTGCCACCGAGCTTCCTTACTATGGCTACACCTTC,CATELPYYGYTF
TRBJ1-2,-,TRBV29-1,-,TGCAGCGTTGAAGGGACGGTACATGGCTACACCTTC,CSVEGTVHGYTF
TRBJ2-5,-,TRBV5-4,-,TGTGCCAGCAGCTTTAGAACGGCGGATCAAGAGACCCAGTACTTC,CASSFRTADQETQYF
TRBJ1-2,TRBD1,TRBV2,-,TGTGCCAGCAGTGAAAAGACAGGGGCTAACTATGGCTACACCTTC,CASSEKTGANYGYTF
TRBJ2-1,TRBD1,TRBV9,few,TGTGCCAGCAGCGTAGAAGCGACAGGGGTTGGCCAGTTCTTC,CASSVEATGVGQFF
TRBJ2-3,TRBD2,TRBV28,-,TGTGCCAGCAGGCCGGGGGGAAGTACAGATACGCAGTATTTT,CASRPGGSTDTQYF
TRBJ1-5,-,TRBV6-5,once,TGTGCCAGCAGAACTACAGGGAACAATCAGCCCCAGCATTTT,CASRTTGNNQPQHF
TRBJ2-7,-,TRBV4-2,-,TGTGCCAGCAGCCAGCCGGGACTCAATACGGTAGAGCAGTACTTC,CASSQPGLNTVEQYF
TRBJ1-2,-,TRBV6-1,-,TGTGCCAGCAGAAGGACCGGGGTTAACTATGGCTACACCTTC,CASRRTGVNYGYTF
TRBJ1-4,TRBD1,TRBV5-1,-,TGCGCCAGCAGCTTGGGGACGTCAGGGGGCTTGGATGAAAAACTGTTTTTT,CASSLGTSGGLDEKLFF
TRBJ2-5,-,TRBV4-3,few,TGCGCCAGCAGCCCTCGGGGTGCAGAGACCCAGTACTTC,CASSPRGAETQYF
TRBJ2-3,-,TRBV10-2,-,TGCGCCAGCAGTGAGTTTGGGGCTAGAGCAGATACGCAGTATTTT,CASSEFGARADTQYF
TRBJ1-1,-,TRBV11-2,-,TGTGCCAGCAGCTCCTTCCTAAACACTGAAGCTTTCTTT,CASSSFLNTEAFF
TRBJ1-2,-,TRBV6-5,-,TGTGCCAGCAGTTACGACAGATTAAACTATGGCTACACCTTC,CASSYDRLNYGYTF
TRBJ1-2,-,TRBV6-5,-,TGTGCCAGCAGAAACGCGGGAAACTATGGCTACACCTTC,CASRNAGNYGYTF
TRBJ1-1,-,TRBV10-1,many,TGCGCCAGCAGTGAGTCGGGACGGAAGACTGAAGCTTTCTTT,CASSESGRKTEAFF
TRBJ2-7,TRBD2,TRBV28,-,TGTGCCAGCACGGGAGGGTCAACCTACGAGCAGTACTTC,CASTGGSTYEQYF
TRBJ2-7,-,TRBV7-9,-,TGTGCCAGCAGTAAGGGCCCCAACTACGAGCAGTACTTC,CASSKGPNYEQYF
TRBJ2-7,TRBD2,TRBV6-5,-,TGTGCCAGCGCGGGAGGGACCTACGAGCAGTACTTC,CASAGGTYEQYF
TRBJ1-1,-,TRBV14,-,TGTGCCAGCAGAACGACGGGGCGGACTGAAGCTTTCTTT,CASRTTGRTEAFF
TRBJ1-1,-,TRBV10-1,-,TGCGCCAGCAGTGAGTGGCGGGGGGGCACTGAAGCTTTCTTT,CASSEWRGGTEAFF
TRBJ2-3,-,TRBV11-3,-,TGTGCCAGCAGCCTTGGGAATACGCAGTATTTT,CASSLGNTQYF
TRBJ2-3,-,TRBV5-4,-,TGTGCCAGCAGCTTATCTGGGGGGACAGATACGCAGTATTTT,CASSLSGGTDTQYF
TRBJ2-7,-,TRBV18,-,TGTGCCAGCTCACCGACCAGTCAAGAGGACGAGCAGTACTTC,CASSPTSQEDEQYF
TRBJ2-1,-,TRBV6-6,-,TGTGCCAGCAGTTACTCGACCGGGAGCTCCTACAATGAGCAGTTCTTC,CASSYSTGSSYNEQFF
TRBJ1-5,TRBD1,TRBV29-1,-,TGCAGCCTCGGACAGGGGGATTCTTGGCAGCCCCAGCATTTT,CSLGQGDSWQPQHF
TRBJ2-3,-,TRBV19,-,TGTGCCAGTAGCCTGGACAAATCAGATACGCAGTATTTT,CASSLDKSDTQYF
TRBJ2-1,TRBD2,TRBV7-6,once,TGTGCCAGCAGCTTAGGGAGAGCGGGAGGTGGAAATGAGCAGTTCTTC,CASSLGRAGGGNEQFF
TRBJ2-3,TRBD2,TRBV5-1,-,TGCGCCACCAGTGGGACAGCGGGAGGGCCGGGCACAGATACGCAGTATTTT,CATSGTAGGPGTDTQYF
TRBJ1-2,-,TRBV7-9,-,TGTGCCAGCAGCTCCGGCTATGGCTACACCTTC,CASSSGYGYTF
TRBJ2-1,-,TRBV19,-,TGTGCCAGTAGTATTAAGTTGATCTTC,CASSIKLIF